This record looks at one T cell receptor (beta chain) sequence and its context. Its antigen is not identified. This sample is part of a study of OX40 agonist ivuxolimab in advanced cancers. Findings and limits, study-wide: Some nonresponders additionally presented with little normalized T-cell clonal expansion.

V was pared by 1 base and J by 6 bases, with 9 bases of the junction left unmatched. This CDR3 region has 16 residues. CDR1 and CDR2 (germline): SGHTA, FQGNSA. Method: immunoSEQ multiplex PCR; TCRdb's copy keeps in-frame clones and lacks some. The sample lists approximately 49,000 clones; roughly 84% were seen once. Here the sequenced sample was CD4+ or CD8+ T cells sorted from blood, taken in a trial of the OX40 agonist ivuxolimab. The chain recombines TRBV7-2 with TRBJ2-3; 8 bases map to TRBD2. The sequence came from an adult with an advanced solid tumor such as melanoma, head and neck, liver or kidney cancer. CDR3 DNA sequence: TGTGCCAGCAGCTTAGTTGTCGGACTAGCTAGGGATACGCAGTATTTT. Protein: CASSLVVGLARDTQYF.